This entry concerns a single T cell receptor (beta chain). The antigen remains unidentified. The data stem from a study of OX40 agonist ivuxolimab in advanced cancers. Study-level points and caveats: Not determined was the antigen specificity of the expanded peripheral T cells.

Generated by immunoSEQ multiplex PCR, the TCRdb table keeps only in-frame clones and is missing some. The sample lists 34,000 or so clones, 65% to 80% seen once, with roughly 9.8% in the top ten. Trimming shortened V by 2 bases and J by 5 bases, and 8 bases separated the two germline ends. The CDR3 has 12 residues. CDR1 SGHTS and CDR2 YDEGEE come from the germline V gene. The material was CD4+ or CD8+ T cells sorted from blood, obtained in a trial of the OX40 agonist ivuxolimab. The chain employs TRBV5-8 and TRBJ2-7, with no clear D. The receptor was isolated from an adult with an advanced solid tumor such as melanoma, head and neck, liver or kidney cancer. Here the CDR3 reads CASSLRSNEQYF. CDR3 nucleotides: TGTGCCAGCAGCTTACGATCCAACGAGCAGTACTTC.